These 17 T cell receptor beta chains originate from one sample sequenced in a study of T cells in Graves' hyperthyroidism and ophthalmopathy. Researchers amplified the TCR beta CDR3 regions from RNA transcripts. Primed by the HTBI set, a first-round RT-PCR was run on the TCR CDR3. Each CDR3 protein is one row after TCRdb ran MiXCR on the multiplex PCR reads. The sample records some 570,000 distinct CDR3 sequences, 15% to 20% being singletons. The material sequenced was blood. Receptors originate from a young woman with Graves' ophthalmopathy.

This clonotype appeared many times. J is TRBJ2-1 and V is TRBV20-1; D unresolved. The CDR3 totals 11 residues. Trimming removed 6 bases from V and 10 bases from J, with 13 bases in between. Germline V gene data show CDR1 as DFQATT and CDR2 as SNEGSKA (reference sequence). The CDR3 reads CSALYVAEQFF. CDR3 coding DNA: TGCAGTGCCTTGTACGTGGCGGAGCAGTTCTTC.

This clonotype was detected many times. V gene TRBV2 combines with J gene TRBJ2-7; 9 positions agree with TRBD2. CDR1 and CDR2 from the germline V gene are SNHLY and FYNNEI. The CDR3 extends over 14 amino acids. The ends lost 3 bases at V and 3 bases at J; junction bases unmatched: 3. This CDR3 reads CASSEREGLYEQYF. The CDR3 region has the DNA TGTGCCAGCAGTGAGCGGGAGGGCCTCTACGAGCAGTACTTC. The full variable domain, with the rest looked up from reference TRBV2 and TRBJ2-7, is EPEVTQTPSHQVTQMGQEVILRCVPISNHLYFYWYRQILGQKVEFLVSFYNNEISEKSEIFDDQFSVERPDGSNFTLKIRSTKLEDSAMYFCASSEREGLYEQYFGPGTRLTVT.

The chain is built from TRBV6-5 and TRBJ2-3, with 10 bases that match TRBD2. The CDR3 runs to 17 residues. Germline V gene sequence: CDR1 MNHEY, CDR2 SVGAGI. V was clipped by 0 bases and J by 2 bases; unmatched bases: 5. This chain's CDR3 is CASSYSTSGNPTDTQYF. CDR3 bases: TGTGCCAGCAGTTACTCCACTAGCGGGAACCCCACAGATACGCAGTATTTT.

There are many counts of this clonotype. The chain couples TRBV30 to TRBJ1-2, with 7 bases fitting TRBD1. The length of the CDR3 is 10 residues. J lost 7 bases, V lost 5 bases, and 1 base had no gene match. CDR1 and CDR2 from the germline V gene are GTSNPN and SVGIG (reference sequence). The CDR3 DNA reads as TGTGCCTGGGACAGGGCTGGCTACACCTTC. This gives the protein CAWDRAGYTF.

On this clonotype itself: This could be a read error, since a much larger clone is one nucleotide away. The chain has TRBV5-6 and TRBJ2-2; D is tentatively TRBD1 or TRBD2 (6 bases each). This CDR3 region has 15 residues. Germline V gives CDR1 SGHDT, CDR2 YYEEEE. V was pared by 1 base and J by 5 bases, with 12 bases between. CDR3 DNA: TGTGCCAGCAGCTTGTACAGGGAGGATACCGGGGAGCTGTTTTTT. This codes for CASSLYREDTGELFF.

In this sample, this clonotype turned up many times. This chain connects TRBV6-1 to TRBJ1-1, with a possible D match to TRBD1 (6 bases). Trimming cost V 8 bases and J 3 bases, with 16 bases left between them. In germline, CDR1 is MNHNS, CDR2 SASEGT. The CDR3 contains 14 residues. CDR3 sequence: CASRRQAWDTEAFF. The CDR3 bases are TGTGCCAGCCGGAGACAGGCATGGGACACTGAAGCTTTCTTT.

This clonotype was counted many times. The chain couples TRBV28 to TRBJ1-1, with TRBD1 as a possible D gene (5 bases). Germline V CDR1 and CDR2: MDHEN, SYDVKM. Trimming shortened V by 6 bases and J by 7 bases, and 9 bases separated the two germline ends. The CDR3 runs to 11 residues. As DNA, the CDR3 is TGTGCCAGCAGACTACAGGTTGAAGCTTTCTTT. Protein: CASRLQVEAFF.

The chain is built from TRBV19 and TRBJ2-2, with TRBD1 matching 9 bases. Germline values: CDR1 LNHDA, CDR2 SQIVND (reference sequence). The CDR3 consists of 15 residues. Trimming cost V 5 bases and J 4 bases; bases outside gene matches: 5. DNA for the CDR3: TGTGCCAGTAGTCCGCAGACAGGGGGCACCGGGGAGCTGTTTTTT. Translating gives CASSPQTGGTGELFF.

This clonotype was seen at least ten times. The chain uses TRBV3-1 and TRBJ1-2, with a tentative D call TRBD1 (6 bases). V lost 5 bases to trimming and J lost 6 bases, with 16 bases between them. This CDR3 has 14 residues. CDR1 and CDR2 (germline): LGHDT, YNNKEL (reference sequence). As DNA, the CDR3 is TGTGCCAGCAGCAAAGGGCAGGGGATAGATGGCTACACCTTC. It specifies CASSKGQGIDGYTF.

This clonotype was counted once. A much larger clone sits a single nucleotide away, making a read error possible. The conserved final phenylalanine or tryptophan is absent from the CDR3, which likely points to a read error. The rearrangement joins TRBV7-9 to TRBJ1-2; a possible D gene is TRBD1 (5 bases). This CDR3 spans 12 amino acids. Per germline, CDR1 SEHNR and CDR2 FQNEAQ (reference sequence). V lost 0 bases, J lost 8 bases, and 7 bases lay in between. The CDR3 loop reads CASSLAREGYTL. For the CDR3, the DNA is TGTGCCAGCAGCTTAGCCAGGGAAGGCTACACCCTC.

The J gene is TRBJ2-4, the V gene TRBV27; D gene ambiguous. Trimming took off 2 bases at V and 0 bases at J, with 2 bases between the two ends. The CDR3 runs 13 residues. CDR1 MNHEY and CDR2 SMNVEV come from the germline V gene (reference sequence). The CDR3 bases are TGTGCCAGCAGTTTAGTAGCCAAAAACATTCAGTACTTC. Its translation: CASSLVAKNIQYF.

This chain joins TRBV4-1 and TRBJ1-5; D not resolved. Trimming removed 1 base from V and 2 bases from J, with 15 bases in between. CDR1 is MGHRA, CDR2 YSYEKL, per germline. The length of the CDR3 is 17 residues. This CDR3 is CASSQGWGSAGNQPQHF. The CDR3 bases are TGCGCCAGCAGCCAAGGTTGGGGAAGCGCTGGCAATCAGCCCCAGCATTTT.

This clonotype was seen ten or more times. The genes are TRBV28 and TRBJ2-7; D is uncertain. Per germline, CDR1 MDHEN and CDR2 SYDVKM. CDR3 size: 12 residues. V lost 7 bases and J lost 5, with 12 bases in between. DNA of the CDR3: TGTGCCAGCACCCCCAAAAGGGACGAGCAGTACTTC. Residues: CASTPKRDEQYF.

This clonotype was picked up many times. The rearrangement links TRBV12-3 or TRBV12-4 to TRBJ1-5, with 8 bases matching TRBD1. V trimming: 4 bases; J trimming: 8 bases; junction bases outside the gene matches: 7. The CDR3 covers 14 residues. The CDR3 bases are TGTGCCAGCAGTTACCGGACAGGGAATGAGCCCCAGCATTTT. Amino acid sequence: CASSYRTGNEPQHF.

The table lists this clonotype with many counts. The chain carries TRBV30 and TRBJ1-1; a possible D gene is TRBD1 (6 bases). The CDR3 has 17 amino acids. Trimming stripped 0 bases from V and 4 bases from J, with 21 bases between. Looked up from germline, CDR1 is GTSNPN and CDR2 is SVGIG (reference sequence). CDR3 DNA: TGTGCCTGGAGTGTACAAGGGGGGGCCGGAGTACGCACTGAAGCTTTCTTT. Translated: CAWSVQGGAGVRTEAFF.

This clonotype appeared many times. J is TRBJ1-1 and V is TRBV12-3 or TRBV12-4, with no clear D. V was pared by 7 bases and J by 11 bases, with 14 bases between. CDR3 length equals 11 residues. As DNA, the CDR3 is TGTGCCAGCACCCTTGGGATGGAGGCTTTCTTT. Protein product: CASTLGMEAFF.

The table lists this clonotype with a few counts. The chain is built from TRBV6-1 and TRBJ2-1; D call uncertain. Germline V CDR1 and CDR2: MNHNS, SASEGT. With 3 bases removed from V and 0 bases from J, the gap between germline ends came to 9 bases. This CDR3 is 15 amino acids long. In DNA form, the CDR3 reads TGTGCCAGCAGTGAGTCGTGGAGCTCCTACAATGAGCAGTTCTTC. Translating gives CASSESWSSYNEQFF.